One and the same sample provided the 2 T cell receptor beta chains below, sequenced in a study of OX40 agonist ivuxolimab in advanced cancers. The method was immunoSEQ multiplex PCR; TCRdb's version includes in-frame clones alone and lacks a portion of them. The repertoire includes fewer than 90,000 clones, 88% of them detected once, and approximately 0.28% sits in the top ten. Sample: CD4+ or CD8+ T cells sorted from blood, taken in a trial of the OX40 agonist ivuxolimab. These receptors were taken from an adult with an advanced solid tumor such as melanoma, head and neck, liver or kidney cancer.

This clone appeared once. The CDR3 sequence: CASSLPRPGTSGGGEQFF. In nucleotides, the CDR3 is TGTGCCAGCAGCTTACCTCGCCCCGGGACTAGCGGGGGGGGTGAGCAGTTCTTC. This chain uses TRBV7-3 with TRBJ2-1; 16 bases align to TRBD2. This CDR3 has 18 amino acids. V lost 2 bases, J lost 9 bases, and 10 bases stayed unmatched. Germline V gives CDR1 SGHTA, CDR2 FQGTGA. Full variable domain (rest looked up from reference TRBV7-3 and TRBJ2-1): GAGVSQTPSNKVTEKGKYVELRCDPISGHTALYWYRQSLGQGPEFLIYFQGTGAADDSGLPNDRFFAVRPEGSVSTLKIQRTERGDSAVYLCASSLPRPGTSGGGEQFFGPGTRLTVL.

This clone was observed a single time. The rearrangement joins TRBV6-5 to TRBJ1-1; 8 bases agree with TRBD1. Germline values: CDR1 MNHEY, CDR2 SVGAGI. V trimming: 7 bases; J trimming: 4 bases; junction bases outside the gene matches: 11. The length of the CDR3 is 15 residues. The chain's CDR3 is CASNLGQGASTEAFF. The CDR3 DNA follows: TGTGCCAGCAATTTAGGCCAGGGGGCGAGCACTGAAGCTTTCTTT.